This T cell receptor (beta chain) originates from a study of blood T cell repertoires in COVID-19 (dated by TCRdb to 2018 to 2020). With respect to the entire study: The collaborator samples originated in the United States, Italy and Spain and spanned the acute and convalescent phases of COVID-19. The material from the prospective study consisted of cDNA or gDNA derived from T cells, B-cell-depleted T cells, or PBMCs. Subjects who had been exposed to COVID-19, were actively infected with it, or had recovered from it provided the deeply sampled blood TCRbeta repertoires that made up the dataset. A freely available public database, intended as a resource for researchers studying the immune response to SARS-CoV-2, is where the repertoires were released. Samples came from the ongoing ImmuneRACE study (first 160 participants) plus 1,254 subjects from 6 global collaborators. The sample metadata nearly always contained a de-identified subject ID, COVID-19 status, age in years and sex. Where available, HLA class I and class II types were taken from metadata supplied by the sample provider and were not determined by assay-based typing. What the research found in general, with its limitations: The quantity of clinical and demographic metadata differed by source and by participant and was supplied without curation.

The immunoSEQ Assay, a bias-controlled multiplex PCR, was used to amplify TCRbeta CDR3 regions from genomic DNA. The published analysis was carried out like this. Nucleated cell counts per sample were estimated from amplification of reference gene primers within the assay. To quantify the absolute abundance of each unique TCRbeta CDR3 rearrangement, sequence reads were collapsed and filtered. For each sample, productive Simpson clonality was calculated as the square root of Simpson's diversity index over productive rearrangements. The table comes from immuneACCESS by way of TCRdb, which keeps in-frame sequences with V and J called. Part of the clones is missing from these tables; in studies checked, under half for an unresolved V gene and the rest for unknown reasons. The V and J calls and clone size were taken over from that table, and D and trimming were inferred from the DNA. The sample table contains some 41,000 clones; only one count was recorded for 80% to 90% of them. The ten biggest clones cover just under 45% of the sample.

CDR1 and CDR2 are drawn from the germline V gene: MNHEY, SVGAGI. V sheds 7 bases and J sheds 4 bases, leaving 10 bases between their ends. The CDR3 starts with the cysteine, ends with the phenylalanine, and has 13 residues. The CDR3 DNA has 39 bases and is translated from base 1. In the case of this clone: There is no known antigen for this receptor. No base quality information exists; no much larger clone differs at one position.

Whole blood was collected in K2EDTA tubes by collaborating institutions according to the institutions' own protocols. For TCRbeta analysis, collaborators shipped samples in one of three forms: frozen whole blood, isolated PBMCs, or DNA extracted from either of those sample types. This chain is built from TRBV6-5 and TRBJ1-4; D gene: possibly TRBD1, on 5 matching bases. Source material: peripheral blood. The TCR sequence derives from a woman older than 75 with active or convalescent COVID-19. The base sequence is TGTGCCAGCAAGAGACAGCTTAATGAAAAACTGTTTTTT. Its protein is CASKRQLNEKLFF.